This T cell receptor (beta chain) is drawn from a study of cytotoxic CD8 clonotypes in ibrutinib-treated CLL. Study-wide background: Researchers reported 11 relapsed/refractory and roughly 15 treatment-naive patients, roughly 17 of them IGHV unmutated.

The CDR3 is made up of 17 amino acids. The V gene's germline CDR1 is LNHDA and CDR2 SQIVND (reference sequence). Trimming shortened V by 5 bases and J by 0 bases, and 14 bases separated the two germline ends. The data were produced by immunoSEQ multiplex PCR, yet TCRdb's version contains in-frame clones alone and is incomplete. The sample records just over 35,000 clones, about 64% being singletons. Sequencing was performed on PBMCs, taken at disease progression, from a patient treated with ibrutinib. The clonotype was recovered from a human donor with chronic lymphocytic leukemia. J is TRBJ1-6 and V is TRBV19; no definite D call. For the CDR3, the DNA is TGTGCCAGTAGTCCCCAGGCATCCAGCTCCTATAATTCACCCCTCCACTTT. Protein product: CASSPQASSSYNSPLHF.